The TCR beta chain described here comes from a study of shared clonotypes between healthy human individuals (dated by TCRdb to the early 2020s). In the study overall: A few men and a couple of women, aged 18 to 49 years, made up the cohort. Different laboratories and diverse techniques were used to prepare libraries and sequence TCR repertoires, to increase sequencing depth and limit assay-specific biases. For each donor, CD4 naive and CD4 memory were each run on three plates, CD8 naive on two plates, and CD8 memory on one plate. Blood TCR repertoires of roughly five healthy adults were deeply sequenced to estimate repertoire size and the extent of clonotype sharing between individuals. Between about 0.9 and 9 billion PBMCs per donor were obtained by leukapheresis. General findings and caveats noted by the study authors: When four donors were compared, the shared fraction of clonotypes was around 5% for naive CD4, approximately 3.5% for naive CD8, 2.3% for memory CD4, and roughly 0.4% for memory CD8. Rarefaction of sorted-subset datasets indicated incomplete sequencing despite the large sequencing depth. Pairwise subsampling led to the expectation that sequencing depth would affect the degree of clonotype sharing among donors. Naive subsets generally had larger estimated clonotype richness than memory subsets did. The small number of donors limited the genetic and exposure-history diversity represented. Higher generation probabilities were observed for clonotypes shared by all four sorted-subset donors than for non-shared clonotypes. Only blood was sampled, and tissue TCR repertoires likely differ from those in blood.

TCR CDR3 regions were amplified from genomic DNA by multiplex PCR using the deep immunoSEQ assay. Extracted genomic DNA from each cell subset was spread evenly across all wells of several immunoSEQ 96-well plates, with each plate serving as a replicate. For sorted subsets, 200 to 250 ng of genomic DNA, equivalent to tens of thousands of T cell genomes, went into each replicate PCR. The purified libraries were quantified using a Qubit 3.0 fluorometer, sized with a Bioanalyzer 2100, and then quantified again using the KAPA Library Quantification kit. Every immunoSEQ 96-well plate was sequenced on a separate single-read 150-cycle Illumina NextSeq 550 flow cell. On the study's bioinformatics: Because the immunoSEQ output held only junctional sequences and lacked quality scores, the filtering could not match the filtering applied to full-length reads. Sequences were annotated with PyIR, a Python wrapper for IgBLAST v1.9, using IMGT germline references to assign V/J genes and CDR3. Reads with weak V/J assignments (E-value above 1e-6), missing CDR3, stop codons, out-of-frame junctions, or ambiguous translated residues were removed. V3J clonotypes were defined as sequences sharing the same inferred V gene, J gene, and CDR3 amino acid sequence. The percentage overlap between two repertoires was calculated by dividing the number of shared unique clonotypes by the size of the smaller repertoire. Richness of each repertoire was evaluated using RTK rarefaction, the Chao1 estimator, and Recon v2.1 estimates of unobserved clonotypes. Generation probabilities were computed with OLGA for all TCRbeta clonotypes obtained by the gDNA method from several donors. TCRdb took over this immuneACCESS table, retaining in-frame rearrangements with V and J assigned. Such tables are incomplete; in checked studies, under half of the missing clones stem from an unresolved V gene, and the remainder is unexplained. V and J calls and clone size are copied from that table; D and trimming were computed from the DNA. The table for this sample lists around 1 million clones; 70% to 85% of them were counted only once. The ten most abundant clones make up roughly 1.5% of the sample.

As regards this clone: Its antigen target is currently unknown. No base qualities exist here, and no much larger clone lies one base off it.

The V end gives up 3 bases and the J end 5 bases, leaving 4 bases in the junction not matched to a gene. The CDR3 runs 14 residues from the cysteine to the phenylalanine. The retained sequence is limited to the CDR3, 42 bases, with the frame set at the first base. CDR1 is given as SGDLS and CDR2 as YYNGEE, both from the germline V gene. The donors were healthy, HIV-negative adults with no recently reported acute infections or vaccinations. Every donor was a Caucasian adult living in Nashville, Tennessee, USA. Magnetic negative selection was used to enrich CD4+ T cells, after which naive cells were positively selected on CD45RA and the negative fraction became the memory subset. Blood was obtained by leukapheresis, after which PBMCs were separated by Ficoll-Histopaque density gradient centrifugation and cryopreserved in liquid nitrogen vapor phase. Analytical flow cytometry was used to check the purity and quantity of every magnetically sorted T cell population. Genomic DNA was isolated from every sorted fraction and measured by UV absorbance on a Nanodrop 2000c.

Material for sequencing was memory CD4+ T cells sorted from blood. The label giving this sample's cell subset or site can be read as: CD45RA-negative fraction. The sequence came from a man aged 18-30 years in good health. The rearranged segments are TRBV9 and TRBJ2-3, with 9 central nucleotides matching TRBD1. CDR3 region: CASSGQGVIDTQYF. The nucleotide sequence reads as follows: TGTGCCAGCAGCGGACAGGGGGTAATAGATACGCAGTATTTT.